This record concerns one T cell receptor beta chain sequence. This entry is derived from a study of blood T cell repertoires in COVID-19. Across the study: The origin of the acute and convalescent COVID-19 samples was the United States, Italy and Spain. The analysed material was cDNA or gDNA that came from T cells, B-cell-depleted T cells, or PBMCs.

How the authors handled the data: Quantification of nucleated cells was approximated via reference gene primer amplification. Assay used: immunoSEQ multiplex PCR; TCRdb lists only in-frame clones, some missing. D and trimming were read from the DNA, whereas the V and J calls and clone size are those reported in that table. This table holds about 160,000 clones, around 84% found once. The sample was peripheral blood. This clonotype was obtained from a woman of 80 years or more with acute or convalescent COVID-19.

The DNA of the CDR3 is TGTGCCAGCAGCCAAGGACTAGCGGGGACCTACAATGAGCAGTTCTTC. Translation: CASSQGLAGTYNEQFF. The chain employs TRBV3-1 (or the pseudogene TRBV3-2) and TRBJ2-1; the match to TRBD2 covers 11 bases. V gave up 1 base and J gave up 2 bases; unmatched junction bases: 1. CDR1 is LGHDT and CDR2 is YNNKEL in the germline V gene (reference sequence). There are 16 residues in the CDR3.